Described below is a single TCR beta chain sequence and its context. The CDR3 length is 14 residues. Looked up from germline, CDR1 is MNHEY and CDR2 is SVGAGI. V was cut by 5 bases and J by 0 bases, with 11 bases left in between. This entry is derived from a study of blood T cell repertoires in COVID-19. Study-wide background: Some COVID-19 samples were acute and others convalescent; all came from the United States, Italy and Spain. T cells, B-cell-depleted T cells, or PBMCs supplied cDNA or gDNA.

Per the study methods: The assay estimated nucleated cells by amplifying reference gene primers. Sequencing was performed with immunoSEQ multiplex PCR; in TCRdb, only in-frame clones are kept and a portion is missing. For V, J and clone size, that table is used; D and trimming come from the DNA. The profile shows about 400,000 clones, 80% to 90% of them singletons. The source is a woman aged 25 to 39 with active or convalescent COVID-19. Material: peripheral blood. V and J are TRBV6-5 and TRBJ2-7, with D perhaps matching TRBD1 (5 bases). The CDR3 here is CASSKDTNSYEQYF. DNA of the CDR3: TGTGCCAGCAGTAAGGACACTAACTCCTACGAGCAGTACTTC.